A selection of T cell receptor beta chains follows, all from one sample in a study of blood T cell repertoires in COVID-19. Profiled with immunoSEQ multiplex PCR; TCRdb holds only in-frame clones, not every one. The table lists 240,000 or so clones, around 87% of them singletons. Source material: PBMCs or T cells enriched from blood (not recorded which). The receptors shown here come from a woman in her thirties or forties with acute COVID-19. Both conserved end residues are part of each CDR3. A D gene is named only where the DNA matches it firmly. Part of the rows lack a size; the others show once, few, many or a class for expanded clones.

. TRBD2 TRBJ2-3 TRBV19 TGTGCCAGTAGTATTCGACTAGCGGGAACCCGCACAGATACGCAGTATTTT CASSIRLAGTRTDTQYF
. . TRBJ2-6 TRBV9 TGTGCCAGCAGCGTAGGGGAGCTCTCTGGGGCCAACGTCCTGACTTTC CASSVGELSGANVLTF
. . TRBJ2-1 TRBV3-1/TRBV3-2 TGTGCCAGCAGCGGAAGAGGCTTGACCTTAGGCAATGAGCAGTTCTTC CASSGRGLTLGNEQFF
. . TRBJ1-1 TRBV7-3 TGTGCCAGCAGCTTAAAGCGGAACACTGAAGCTTTCTTT CASSLKRNTEAFF
. TRBD1 TRBJ1-2 TRBV7-2 TGTGCCAGCAGCTTAGCGGGACAGGGTCGCGGCTACACCTTC CASSLAGQGRGYTF
. . TRBJ1-5 TRBV19 TGTGCCAGTAGTATTAGCAGCAATCAGCCCCAGCATTTT CASSISSNQPQHF
. . TRBJ2-7 TRBV7-8 TGTGCCAGCAGTAAAGACAGGATACTTTACGAGCAGTACTTC CASSKDRILYEQYF
many TRBD1 TRBJ1-4 TRBV15 TGTGCCACCAGCCCGGGACAGGGGGTATCTAATGAAAAACTGTTTTTT CATSPGQGVSNEKLFF
. TRBD2 TRBJ2-4 TRBV6-6 TGTGCCAGCAGTCAGGGACTAGCGGGGGAAACGACGTCCAAAAACATTCAGTACTTC CASSQGLAGETTSKNIQYF
. TRBD1 TRBJ2-7 TRBV12-3/TRBV12-4 TGTGCCAGCAACAGACAGGGGGCTTACGAGCAGTACTTC CASNRQGAYEQYF
. TRBD1 TRBJ2-3 TRBV7-2 TGTGCCAGCAGACTGACAGGGGGCCTCGCAGATACGCAGTATTTT CASRLTGGLADTQYF
. . TRBJ1-2 TRBV6-5 TGTGCCAGCAGCAGAGGTACCGGGACACCTCTCGGCTACACCTTC CASSRGTGTPLGYTF
once TRBD2 TRBJ2-7 TRBV30 TGTGCCTGTGCTAGCGGGAGCTACGAGCAGTACTTC CACASGSYEQYF
. . TRBJ2-2 TRBV18 TGTGCCAGCTCACCACGAGAGGCTATCCCCGGGGAGCTGTTTTTT CASSPREAIPGELFF
. TRBD2 TRBJ2-5 TRBV6-6 TGTGCCAGCAGACGTACTAGCGGGAGACCAGAGACCCAGTACTTC CASRRTSGRPETQYF
. . TRBJ2-7 TRBV6-5 TGTGCCAGCACGGATCCGGGACACCCGGACGACGAGCAGTACTTC CASTDPGHPDDEQYF
. . TRBJ2-5 TRBV4-1 TGCGCCAGCAGCCAGACGGGAGTGGTGGAGACCCAGTACTTC CASSQTGVVETQYF
few TRBD2 TRBJ2-7 TRBV11-2 TGTGCCAGCAGCTCCGGACTAGCGGGAGGGTTAGGTGAGCAGTACTTC CASSSGLAGGLGEQYF
. . TRBJ2-7 TRBV19 TGTGCCAGTAGTATAGGGGGATCAGGGGCAGGGATCTACGAGCAGTACTTC CASSIGGSGAGIYEQYF
. . TRBJ1-5 TRBV19 TGTGCCAGTAGTATACCGCGTAGACAGCTTAATCAGCCCCAGCATTTT CASSIPRRQLNQPQHF
once . TRBJ2-7 TRBV12-2 TGTGCAAGTCGCTCCCGGAGGGCTAGCGGGAGGGCCTACGAGCAGTACTTC CASRSRRASGRAYEQYF
. TRBD2 TRBJ2-7 TRBV5-4 TGTGCCAGCAGCTTAAGAGCCTTCGGGAGGCAAGGCTCCTACGAGCAGTACTTC CASSLRAFGRQGSYEQYF
. . TRBJ1-1 TRBV7-9 TGTGCCAGCAGCCCAGGGGCAGAGAACACTGAAGCTTTCTTT CASSPGAENTEAFF
once . TRBJ2-3 TRBV19 TGTGCCAGTAGTATAGATCCACAGTCAGATACGCAGTATTTT CASSIDPQSDTQYF
. . TRBJ1-5 TRBV19 TGTGCCAGTAGTCGATTTGGAGGGGGCAATCAGCCCCAGCATTTT CASSRFGGGNQPQHF
. . TRBJ2-3 TRBV27 TGTGCCAGCAGTTTGTATGGGACAAGGGTAGATACGCAGTATTTT CASSLYGTRVDTQYF
once . TRBJ1-1 TRBV4-2 TGTGCCAGCAGCCAAGATTTTAGAGACACTGAAGCTTTCTTT CASSQDFRDTEAFF
. . TRBJ1-1 TRBV5-1 TGCGCCAGCAGCTTGGGCGGTAGTTTGAACACTGAAGCTTTCTTT CASSLGGSLNTEAFF
. . TRBJ2-7 TRBV25-1 TGTGCCAGCAGTGAGGGAGGACCCGAGCAGTACTTC CASSEGGPEQYF
. TRBD2 TRBJ2-3 TRBV5-1 TGCGCCAGCAGCTTGGGACTAGCGGGAGGGGTGACAGATACGCAGTATTTT CASSLGLAGGVTDTQYF
. TRBD2 TRBJ2-2 TRBV5-4 TGTGCCAGCAGCCCGACTAGCGGGAGAGAAAACGGGGAGCTGTTTTTT CASSPTSGRENGELFF
. TRBD2 TRBJ2-7 TRBV7-9 TGTGCCAGCAGCCGGACTAGCGGCTCCTACGAGCAGTACTTC CASSRTSGSYEQYF
. . TRBJ1-2 TRBV6-5 TGTGCCAGCAGTTACTTCTTCGGGGATGGCTACACCTTC CASSYFFGDGYTF
few TRBD2 TRBJ2-3 TRBV20-1 TGCAGTGCTAGTACGGGACTAGCGGGCCGCGGAAATACGCAGTATTTT CSASTGLAGRGNTQYF
. . TRBJ1-4 TRBV4-2 TGTGCCAGCAGCCATTCCTCCACAGACGGCTATGAAAAACTGTTTTTT CASSHSSTDGYEKLFF
. . TRBJ2-7 TRBV19 TGTGCCAGTAGTGCCTACGCCCTCACAGGGAGCGGCGTCGAGCAGTACTTC CASSAYALTGSGVEQYF
. TRBD1 TRBJ2-7 TRBV11-3 TGTGCCAGCAGCTTAGCCAGGACAGGGGAAGGCTACGAGCAGTACTTC CASSLARTGEGYEQYF
. TRBD1 TRBJ1-5 TRBV19 TGTGCCAGTCTGGAACAGGGGGCGAGTCAGCCCCAGCATTTT CASLEQGASQPQHF
. TRBD2 TRBJ2-5 TRBV9 TGTGCCCGCAGCGTCGGCGGGGGGGGCACCTTGGGGCTCCAAGAGACCCAGTACTTC CARSVGGGGTLGLQETQYF
. . TRBJ2-2 TRBV7-6 TGTGCCAGCAGCTTAGGGTGGACTGCCTCCGGGGAGCTGTTTTTT CASSLGWTASGELFF
. . TRBJ2-1 TRBV3-1/TRBV3-2 TGTGCCAGCAGCCAGAGGACAGACAATGAGCAGTTCTTC CASSQRTDNEQFF
. TRBD1 TRBJ2-4 TRBV15 TGTGCCACCAGCGGGACAGTACAACTAGCCAAAAACATTCAGTACTTC CATSGTVQLAKNIQYF
once TRBD1 TRBJ1-1 TRBV14 TGTGCCAGCAGTCCGGACAGGGCCACTGAAGCTTTCTTT CASSPDRATEAFF
. TRBD1 TRBJ2-7 TRBV7-8 TGTGCCAGCAGCATCGCCGGGACAGGGGGAGAGTACGAGCAGTACTTC CASSIAGTGGEYEQYF
. . TRBJ2-2 TRBV5-4 TGTGCCAGCAGCGTAGACAGCTGGGAGCTGTTTTTT CASSVDSWELFF
. . TRBJ2-7 TRBV6-5 TGTGCCAGCAGTTACTCGAGAGATTCCTACGAGCAGTACTTC CASSYSRDSYEQYF
. TRBD1 TRBJ1-2 TRBV9 TGTGCCAGCAGTGCAACCGGGACAGCGTTCTATGGCTACACCTTC CASSATGTAFYGYTF
. . TRBJ1-5 TRBV2 TGTGCCAGCAGCATGGGCAGGGCGGCCCAGCCCCAGCATTTT CASSMGRAAQPQHF
. . TRBJ2-3 TRBV10-1 TGCGCCAGCAGCGGACTTTCGAAATTAGATACGCAGTATTTT CASSGLSKLDTQYF
. . TRBJ1-1 TRBV9 TGTGCCAGCAGCGGGGGCTCATTCGCCACTGAAGCTTTCTTT CASSGGSFATEAFF
. . TRBJ1-3 TRBV6-5 TGTGCCAGCAGGGCGGGGGGTTCTGGAAACACCATATATTTT CASRAGGSGNTIYF
. TRBD1 TRBJ1-1 TRBV5-4 TGTGCCAGCAGCAAAACCGGGACAGGGCTCACTGAAGCTTTCTTT CASSKTGTGLTEAFF
. . TRBJ2-3 TRBV7-3 TGTGCCAGCAGCTTAAACGGGGAGGCAGATACGCAGTATTTT CASSLNGEADTQYF
. TRBD1 TRBJ2-7 TRBV27 TGTGCCAGCAGTCCGATAACGGGACAGGGGATCAACGAGCAGTACTTC CASSPITGQGINEQYF